This T cell receptor (beta chain) was sequenced in a study of Tregs in tolerant kidney transplant recipients. Findings and caveats of the study: Findings come from small patient numbers and require larger validation. No direct test of biological reproducibility was done here.

This CDR3 comprises 14 residues. Germline CDR1 reads LNHDA; CDR2 reads SQIVND (reference sequence). Trimming shortened V by 3 bases and J by 4 bases, and 12 bases separated the two germline ends. The table lists this clone with a count of one. The antigen is undetermined. The protocol was immunoSEQ multiplex PCR, while the TCRdb copy is restricted to in-frame clones and leaves out a portion. The repertoire holds 85,000 to 95,000 clones, with around nine tenths as singletons. This receptor was taken from a human donor in good health. The chain carries TRBV19 and TRBJ1-2; D is ambiguous. Sequenced material: CD8+ T cells from blood. The CDR3 protein is CASSMDGELYGYTF. The DNA for the CDR3 is TGTGCCAGTAGTATGGACGGAGAACTCTATGGCTACACCTTC.